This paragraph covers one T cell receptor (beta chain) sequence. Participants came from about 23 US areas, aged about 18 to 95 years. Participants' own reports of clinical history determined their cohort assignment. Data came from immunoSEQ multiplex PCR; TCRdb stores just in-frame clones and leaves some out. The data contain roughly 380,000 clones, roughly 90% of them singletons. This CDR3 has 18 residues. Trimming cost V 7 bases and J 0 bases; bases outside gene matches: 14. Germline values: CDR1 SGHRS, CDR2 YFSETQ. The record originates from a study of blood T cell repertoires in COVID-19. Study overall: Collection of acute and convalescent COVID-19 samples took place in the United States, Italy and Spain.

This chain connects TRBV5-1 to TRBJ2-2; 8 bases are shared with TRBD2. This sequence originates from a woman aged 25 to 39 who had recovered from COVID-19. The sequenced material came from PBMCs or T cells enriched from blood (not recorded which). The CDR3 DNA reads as TGCGCCAGCGGCCGGGAGGGGAGCGGGGAAACGAACACCGGGGAGCTGTTTTTT. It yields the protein CASGREGSGETNTGELFF.